This entry describes one TCR beta chain. This sample is part of a study of blood T cell repertoires in COVID-19. V was shortened by 2 bases and J by 7 bases, with 20 bases between the two germline ends. Per germline, CDR1 MDHEN and CDR2 SYDVKM. CDR3 length: 16 amino acids. Methods used by the authors: Reference gene primer amplification in the assay estimated nucleated cell counts. Generated by immunoSEQ multiplex PCR, the TCRdb table keeps only in-frame clones and is missing some. The V and J calls and clone size come from that table; D and trimming were worked out from the DNA. The repertoire holds about 200,000 clones, with 84% as singletons.

The specimen sequenced was peripheral blood. This sequence was found in a woman in her 50s with active or convalescent COVID-19. The chain joins TRBV28 to TRBJ1-1; no clear D gene. CDR3 coding DNA: TGTGCCAGCAGTTTACCCGCGGCGGGGTCTTTTAGTGAAGCTTTCTTT. The encoded protein is CASSLPAAGSFSEAFF.